Included here is one T cell receptor beta chain sequence, with context. The CDR3 length is 16 residues. Trimming took 4 bases from V and 3 from J; bases not matched to a gene: 8. Germline CDR1 SGDLS, CDR2 YYNGEE. 13 Jbeta primers and 60 Vbeta primers were used for the PCR. Clones were read by immunoSEQ multiplex PCR, and TCRdb kept only the in-frame ones, dropping some. The table records 140,000 to 150,000 clones, approximately 86% of them present only once. The record originates from a study of cytomegalovirus exposure and HLA in healthy donors. Study-wide background: Ancestry clustering placed 70% to 85% of roughly 400 genotyped donors in the Caucasian-associated cluster.

The source material was PBMCs. The receptor's source is a woman aged 40-49 years in good health and CMV-seronegative. This chain links TRBV9 with TRBJ2-1; TRBD2 matches at 9 bases. The CDR3 coding sequence is TGTGCCAGCAGCCACCAGTTAGCGGGAGACTACAATGAGCAGTTCTTC. It is translated as CASSHQLAGDYNEQFF. The variable domain in full, with the rest retrieved from reference TRBV9 and TRBJ2-1, is DSGVTQTPKHLITATGQRVTLRCSPRSGDLSVYWYQQSLDQGLQFLIQYYNGEERAKGNILERFSAQQFPDLHSELNLSSLELGDSALYFCASSHQLAGDYNEQFFGPGTRLTVL.